Below, 11 T cell receptor beta chains from the same sample are listed, as sequenced in a study of cytomegalovirus exposure and HLA in healthy donors. 13 Jbeta primers and 60 Vbeta primers were used for the PCR. The assay was immunoSEQ multiplex PCR, and TCRdb's table has in-frame clones only and misses some. The table has some 140,000 clones, roughly 80% seen once; the top ten hold about 13%. The sample comprised PBMCs. All receptors come from a man under 40 in good health and CMV-seropositive.

The V and J genes are TRBV7-2 and TRBJ2-1; 7 nucleotides line up with TRBD2. V dropped 5 bases and J dropped 5; count of bases not matched to a gene: 3. The CDR3 is 13 amino acids. CDR1 and CDR2 from the germline V gene are SGHTA and FQGNSA. DNA for the CDR3: TGTGCCAGCAGCGAGGGACTAAACAATGAGCAGTTCTTC. Translation: CASSEGLNNEQFF. Variable domain in full (rest from reference TRBV7-2 and TRBJ2-1): GAGVSQSPSNKVTEKGKDVELRCDPISGHTALYWYRQSLGQGLEFLIYFQGNSAPDKSGLPSDRFSAERTGGSVSTLTIQRTQQEDSAVYLCASSEGLNNEQFFGPGTRLTVL.

The V call is TRBV11-2, the J call TRBJ2-5; 8 nucleotides match TRBD2. CDR1 SGHAT and CDR2 FQNNGV come from the germline V gene. The CDR3 length is 13 residues. V lost 7 bases to trimming and J lost 5 bases; unmatched junction nucleotides: 6. The CDR3 bases are TGTGCCAGCAAAGCGGGAGTCGGGGAGACCCAGTACTTC. Translated: CASKAGVGETQYF.

This clone was counted only a few times. The chain recombines TRBV28 with TRBJ2-1; D perhaps matches TRBD2 (6 bases). The CDR3 sequence is 15 residues long. The germline V gene has CDR1 MDHEN and CDR2 SYDVKM. V lost 3 bases and J lost 7, with 16 bases in between. The CDR3 coding sequence is TGTGCCAGCAGTTTGCCTAGCGCCCGGAGTAATGAGCAGTTCTTC. Translated, it gives CASSLPSARSNEQFF.

The rearrangement joins TRBV9 to TRBJ2-1; D gene ambiguous. The germline V gene has CDR1 SGDLS and CDR2 YYNGEE. The CDR3 extends over 11 amino acids. V dropped 4 bases and J dropped 5 bases, with 4 bases sitting between them. CDR3 residues: CASSLHNEQFF. CDR3 DNA: TGTGCCAGCAGCCTTCACAATGAGCAGTTCTTC.

The rearrangement joins TRBV15 to TRBJ2-7; perhaps TRBD1 as D (6 bases). V lost 3 bases to trimming and J lost 7 bases, with 13 bases between them. This CDR3 spans 13 amino acids. Germline V gives CDR1 LNHNV, CDR2 YYDKDF (reference sequence). The CDR3 reads CATSRGALGEQYF. In nucleotides, the CDR3 is TGTGCCACCAGCAGGGGGGCCTTGGGGGAGCAGTACTTC.

The V and J genes are TRBV20-1 and TRBJ1-4, with no clear D. Per the germline V gene, CDR1 is DFQATT and CDR2 is SNEGSKA (reference sequence). The V gene lost 7 bases and the J gene lost 4 bases, with 7 bases spanning the gap. The CDR3 has 11 residues. CDR3 residues: CSVPSNEKLFF. DNA for the CDR3: TGCAGTGTGCCCAGTAATGAAAAACTGTTTTTT.

As concerns this clone: At one of its ends the junction is not consistent with the germline gene, which may arise from a read error. CDR3 amino acids: CASSFEGGFQKTQYF. Written as DNA, the CDR3 is TGTGCCAGCAGCTTCGAGGGAGGGTTCCAAAAGACCCAGTACTTC. This chain uses TRBV7-3 with TRBJ2-5, with 7 positions matching TRBD2. Germline V gene lookup returns CDR1 SGHTA and CDR2 FQGTGA. The CDR3 is made up of 15 amino acids.

The CDR3 DNA follows: TGCGCCAGCAGCCAAGATACCCGCGGCACAACCTACGAGCAGTACTTC. Translated, it gives CASSQDTRGTTYEQYF. V gene TRBV4-1 combines with J gene TRBJ2-5; D remains unclear. Near its end, the DNA agrees better with TRBJ2-7, so the J call may be wrong. Germline V gene sequence: CDR1 MGHRA, CDR2 YSYEKL. The CDR3 has 16 amino acids.

The chain combines TRBV28 with TRBJ2-1; 8 positions agree with TRBD2. This CDR3 contains 16 residues. CDR1 and CDR2 (germline): MDHEN, SYDVKM. Trimming removed 4 bases from V and 3 bases from J; junction bases left unmatched: 8. The CDR3 DNA follows: TGTGCCAGCAGTTCCCCAGCGGGAGTATACTACAATGAGCAGTTCTTC. Amino acid sequence: CASSSPAGVYYNEQFF.

The gene calls are TRBV29-1 and TRBJ2-5; 7 nucleotides match TRBD2. Germline loops: CDR1 SQVTM, CDR2 ANQGSEA. The CDR3 covers 11 residues. The ends lost 7 bases at V and 5 bases at J; junction bases unmatched: 4. The CDR3 loop is CSGLGGETQYF. DNA for the CDR3: TGCAGCGGGCTCGGGGGGGAGACCCAGTACTTC.

The chain recombines TRBV4-2 with TRBJ2-1, with 8 bases aligning to TRBD2. The CDR3 is made up of 13 amino acids. The V and J ends lost 1 base and 11 bases, in that order; junction bases with no gene match: 4. Germline V gene sequence: CDR1 LGHNA, CDR2 YNFKEQ. The CDR3 nucleotides read TGTGCCAGCAGCCAAGTGGTAGCGGGGAAGCAGTTCTTC. It specifies CASSQVVAGKQFF.